This is a list of T cell receptor beta chains from one sample in a study of cytomegalovirus exposure and HLA in healthy donors. Produced via immunoSEQ multiplex PCR; TCRdb's table is partial and in-frame only. The sample shows some 67,000 clones, approximately 71% of them seen only once. The sequenced sample consisted of PBMCs. The source of these receptors is a man aged 55 to 70 in good health and CMV-seropositive. Each CDR3 is given with its conserved first and last residue. Fields, in order: D gene, clone size, V gene, CDR3 length, J gene, CDR3 DNA, CDR3 protein. A D gene is named only where the DNA matches it firmly. Clone size is shown for a subset of rows, as once, few, many or a class of expanded clone.

-	-	TRBV6-5	14	TRBJ2-2	TGTGCCAGCAGTTGGGGCCGGTACACCGGGGAGCTGTTTTTT	CASSWGRYTGELFF
-	-	TRBV5-1	14	TRBJ2-3	TGCGCCAGCAGCTCGGGACTTTCCACAGATACGCAGTATTTT	CASSSGLSTDTQYF
TRBD2	-	TRBV5-6	15	TRBJ2-5	TGTGCCAGCAGCTTGCTCGCGGGGGGCAGGGAGACCCAGTACTTC	CASSLLAGGRETQYF
TRBD2	-	TRBV28	16	TRBJ2-2	TGTGCCAGCAGTACCGGGACTAGCGGGAGAAACTGGGAGCTGTTTTTT	CASSTGTSGRNWELFF
TRBD1	-	TRBV5-1	15	TRBJ2-7	TGCGCCAGCAGCTTGGAAGGGACAGGGGCTCGAGAGCAGTACTTC	CASSLEGTGAREQYF
-	once	TRBV11-2	14	TRBJ1-5	TGTGCCAGCAGCTTAGCCGGGTCGAGTCAGCCCCAGCATTTT	CASSLAGSSQPQHF
-	-	TRBV5-1	15	TRBJ2-1	TGCGCCAGCAGCTTGGGGTCGGGCTCCTACAATGAGCAGTTCTTC	CASSLGSGSYNEQFF
-	-	TRBV5-1	13	TRBJ1-1	TGCGCCAGCAGCTTACAGGGGAACACTGAAGCTTTCTTT	CASSLQGNTEAFF
TRBD1	-	TRBV10-2	15	TRBJ2-7	TGCGCCAGCAGTGAACCGGGACAGAGCTCCTACGAGCAGTACTTC	CASSEPGQSSYEQYF
-	-	TRBV27	14	TRBJ2-1	TGTGCCAGCAGGGAACAGAGTTTCCGCAATGAGCAGTTCTTC	CASREQSFRNEQFF
TRBD1	-	TRBV18	15	TRBJ2-1	TGTGCCAGCTCACCAAGGACAGGGTCTTACAATGAGCAGTTCTTC	CASSPRTGSYNEQFF
-	-	TRBV4-2	16	TRBJ1-1	TGTGCCAGCAGCCAAGACGTAACAGGGAGGGGGGCTGAAGCTTTCTTT	CASSQDVTGRGAEAFF
-	-	TRBV18	14	TRBJ1-1	TGTGCCAGCTCACTCATGGGGGGGGGTGATGAAGCTTTCTTT	CASSLMGGGDEAFF
TRBD2	-	TRBV6-5	15	TRBJ2-7	TGTGCCAGCAGTCACCGGGGACTAGCGGGTAACGAGCAGTACTTC	CASSHRGLAGNEQYF
TRBD2	-	TRBV4-2	16	TRBJ2-5	TGTGCCAGCAGCCAAGATTTTGGAGCGGGGGCGGGGGAGCAGTACTTC	CASSQDFGAGAGEQYF
-	-	TRBV6-1	14	TRBJ1-4	TGTGCCAGCAGTGAGGGCGCCCTTAATGAAAAACTGTTTTTT	CASSEGALNEKLFF
TRBD2	-	TRBV18	13	TRBJ2-7	TGTGCCAGCTCACCGGGGGGGGATTTGGAGCAGTACTTC	CASSPGGDLEQYF
TRBD2	-	TRBV7-2	16	TRBJ2-1	TGTGCCAGCAGCCAACCGGGACTAGTCACCTACAATGAGCAGTTCTTC	CASSQPGLVTYNEQFF
TRBD1	-	TRBV7-9	18	TRBJ2-3	TGTGCCAGCAGCCCCCGCCTCAGACAGGGACCTAGCACAGATACGCAGTATTTT	CASSPRLRQGPSTDTQYF
TRBD1	-	TRBV5-1	15	TRBJ2-3	TGCGCCAGCAGCTTAAACACAGGGGGCACAGATACGCAGTATTTT	CASSLNTGGTDTQYF
TRBD2	-	TRBV6-1	15	TRBJ2-3	TGTGCCAGCAGTGAAGGGGCGGGGGGGGGAGATACGCAGTATTTT	CASSEGAGGGDTQYF
-	few	TRBV11-2	14	TRBJ1-1	TGTGCCAGCAGCTTTATTTCCGTCGGCACTGAAGCTTTCTTT	CASSFISVGTEAFF
TRBD1	-	TRBV6-1	15	TRBJ1-5	TGTGCCAGCAGTTTGGACAGGGGTGGGAATCAGCCCCAGCATTTT	CASSLDRGGNQPQHF
-	-	TRBV7-6	14	TRBJ2-2	TGTGCCAGCAGGACTAGTTCCTCCACCGGGGAGCTGTTTTTT	CASRTSSSTGELFF